This TCR beta chain emerged from a study of T cell repertoires in cytomegalovirus infection (dated by TCRdb to between 2018 and 2021). About the study as a whole: Because public TCR beta signatures pointed to carriage of CMV infection together with the matching HLA type, the HLA type of each donor mattered for the analysis. The full study reports these points: Carriers of CMV infection plus the relevant HLA type were discriminated by the cumulative frequency of public TCR beta family members in the study cohort and in an independent roughly 400-donor cohort. The ex vivo response was dominated by HLA-C-restricted CMV-specific TCR beta clonotypes, and the single most frequent clonotype in two of eight donors was supplied by these HLA-C-restricted clonotypes.

There are a few counts of this clonotype. Its antigen is unknown. No much larger clone is present one base from it, and per-base qualities are unavailable. The data were produced on an Illumina HiSeq 1500. TCRdb reran the public reads through fastp at Q25 and MiXCR, keeping productive beta chains. CDR3 protein duplicates are merged, each entry listing the most common genes and DNA. This sample lists about 600,000 distinct CDR3 sequences; 24% were detected once. Of the sample, approximately 8.2% is held by the ten largest clones. The CDR3 spans 18 residues, from the cysteine through the phenylalanine. This entry keeps only the CDR3 DNA: 54 bases, framed from base 1. Trimming takes 2 bases off V and 1 base off J; junction bases not matched to a gene: 4. Reading the germline V gene gives CDR1 MDHEN and CDR2 SYDVKM.

This receptor was obtained from a human donor in good health (CMV status not recorded). Some clones in this sample may be carry-over from other donors' samples. In this chain, TRBV28 is recombined with TRBJ1-6; 11 junctional bases match TRBD1. The sequenced material came from CD8+ T cells from PBMCs. In nucleotide form, the sequence is TGTGCCAGCAGTTTAAGGACAGGGGGCATATCCTATAATTCACCCCTCCACTTT. It codes for CASSLRTGGISYNSPLHF.